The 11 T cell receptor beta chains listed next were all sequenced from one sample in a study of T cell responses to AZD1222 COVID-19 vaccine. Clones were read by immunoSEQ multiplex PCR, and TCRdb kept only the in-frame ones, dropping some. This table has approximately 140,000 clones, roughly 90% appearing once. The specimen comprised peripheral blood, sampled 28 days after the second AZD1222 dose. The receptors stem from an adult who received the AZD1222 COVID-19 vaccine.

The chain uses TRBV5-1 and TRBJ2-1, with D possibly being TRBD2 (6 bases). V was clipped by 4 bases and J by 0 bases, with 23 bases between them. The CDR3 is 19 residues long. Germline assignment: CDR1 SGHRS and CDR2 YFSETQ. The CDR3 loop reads CASSPGLLKHPSSYNEQFF. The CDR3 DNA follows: TGCGCCAGCAGCCCGGGACTCCTCAAGCACCCGAGCTCCTACAATGAGCAGTTCTTC. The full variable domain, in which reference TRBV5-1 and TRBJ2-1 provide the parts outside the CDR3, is KAGVTQTPRYLIKTRGQQVTLSCSPISGHRSVSWYQQTPGQGLQFLFEYFSETQRNKGNFPGRFSGRQFSNSRSEMNVSTLELGDSALYLCASSPGLLKHPSSYNEQFFGPGTRLTVL.

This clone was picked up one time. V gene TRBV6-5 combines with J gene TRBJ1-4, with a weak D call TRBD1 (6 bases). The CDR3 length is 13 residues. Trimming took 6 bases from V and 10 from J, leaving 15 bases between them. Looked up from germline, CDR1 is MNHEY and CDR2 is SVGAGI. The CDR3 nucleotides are TGTGCCAGCAGCCAAGGGGGGGCTCGAAAACTGTTTTTT. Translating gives CASSQGGARKLFF.

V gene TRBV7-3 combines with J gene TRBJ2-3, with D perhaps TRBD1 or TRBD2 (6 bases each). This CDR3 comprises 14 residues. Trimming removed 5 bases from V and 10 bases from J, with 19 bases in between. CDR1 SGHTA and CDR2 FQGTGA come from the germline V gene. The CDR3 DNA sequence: TGTGCCAGCAGCCAAGGAAGGCCGGGGGCTTCGCAGTATTTT. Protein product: CASSQGRPGASQYF. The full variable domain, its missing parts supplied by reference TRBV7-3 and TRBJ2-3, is GAGVSQTPSNKVTEKGKYVELRCDPISGHTALYWYRQSLGQGPEFLIYFQGTGAADDSGLPNDRFFAVRPEGSVSTLKIQRTERGDSAVYLCASSQGRPGASQYFGPGTRLTVL.

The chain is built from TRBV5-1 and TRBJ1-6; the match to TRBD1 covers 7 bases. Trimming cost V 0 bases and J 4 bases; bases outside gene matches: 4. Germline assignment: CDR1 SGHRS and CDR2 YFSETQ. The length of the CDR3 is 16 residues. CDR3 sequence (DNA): TGCGCCAGCAGCTTGGGGACAGGCCCGTATAATTCACCCCTCCACTTT. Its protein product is CASSLGTGPYNSPLHF.

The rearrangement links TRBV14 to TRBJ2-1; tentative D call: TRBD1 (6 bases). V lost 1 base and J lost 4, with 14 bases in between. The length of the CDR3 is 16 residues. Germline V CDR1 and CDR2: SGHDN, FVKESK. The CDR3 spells CASSQARGFEYNEQFF. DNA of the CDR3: TGTGCCAGCAGCCAAGCGAGGGGGTTTGAATACAATGAGCAGTTCTTC. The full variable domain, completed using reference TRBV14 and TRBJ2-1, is EAGVTQFPSHSVIEKGQTVTLRCDPISGHDNLYWYRRVMGKEIKFLLHFVKESKQDESGMPNNRFLAERTGGTYSTLKVQPAELEDSGVYFCASSQARGFEYNEQFFGPGTRLTVL.

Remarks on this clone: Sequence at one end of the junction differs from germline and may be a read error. As DNA, the CDR3 is TGCGCCAGCAGCTTGTTAGCGGGACCTCTAACCTTC. It is translated as CASSLLAGPLTF. V usage is TRBV5-1 and J usage is TRBJ2-7, with 8 positions matching TRBD2. The CDR3 contains 12 residues. The germline gives CDR1 SGHRS, CDR2 YFSETQ.

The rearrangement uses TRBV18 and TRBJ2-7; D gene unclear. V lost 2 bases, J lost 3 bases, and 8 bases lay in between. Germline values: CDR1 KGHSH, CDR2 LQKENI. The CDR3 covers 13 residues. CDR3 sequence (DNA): TGTGCCAGCTCACCAAGGGCGGACTACGAGCAGTACTTC. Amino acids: CASSPRADYEQYF.

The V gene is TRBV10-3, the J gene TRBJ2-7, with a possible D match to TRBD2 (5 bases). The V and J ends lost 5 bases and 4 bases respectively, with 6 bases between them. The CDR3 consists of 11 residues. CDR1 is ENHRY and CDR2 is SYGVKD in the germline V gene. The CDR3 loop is CAISPGYEQYF. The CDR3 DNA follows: TGTGCCATCAGTCCGGGGTACGAGCAGTACTTC.

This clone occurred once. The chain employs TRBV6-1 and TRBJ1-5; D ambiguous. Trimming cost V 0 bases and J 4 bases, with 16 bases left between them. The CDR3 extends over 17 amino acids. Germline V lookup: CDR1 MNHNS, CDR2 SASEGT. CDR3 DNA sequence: TGTGCCAGCAGTGAAGCCATTTCGACGTACACTAATCAGCCCCAGCATTTT. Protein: CASSEAISTYTNQPQHF.

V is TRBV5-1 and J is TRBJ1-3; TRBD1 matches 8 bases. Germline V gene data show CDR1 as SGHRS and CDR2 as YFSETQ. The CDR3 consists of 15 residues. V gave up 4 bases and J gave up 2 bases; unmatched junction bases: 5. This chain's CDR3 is CASSADRVPGNTIYF. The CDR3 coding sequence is TGCGCCAGCAGCGCGGACAGGGTGCCTGGAAACACCATATATTTT.

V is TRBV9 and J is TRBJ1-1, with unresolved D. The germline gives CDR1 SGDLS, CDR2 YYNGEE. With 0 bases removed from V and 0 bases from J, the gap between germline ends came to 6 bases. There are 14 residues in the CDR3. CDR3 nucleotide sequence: TGTGCCAGCAGCGTAGCTACCCTGAACACTGAAGCTTTCTTT. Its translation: CASSVATLNTEAFF.